Listed here is a single T cell receptor beta chain. The junction departs from the called germline gene at one end, perhaps through a read error. The data originate from a study of blood T cell repertoires in COVID-19. Looking at the study overall: Sites across the United States, Italy and Spain contributed samples from acute and convalescent COVID-19. PBMCs, B-cell-depleted T cells, or T cells were the source of the cDNA or gDNA that made up the material.

Some clones are missing from TCRdb's copy, which holds only in-frame ones; the method was immunoSEQ multiplex PCR. The data show about 130,000 clones, with around 88% seen just once and roughly 18% held by the top ten. Germline lookup yields CDR1 SGHDT and CDR2 YYEEEE. This CDR3 spans 16 amino acids. This TCR was sampled from a woman in her 50s who had recovered from COVID-19. V gene TRBV5-6 combines with J gene TRBJ2-1, with D possibly being TRBD1 (6 bases). The sample consisted of peripheral blood. CDR3 amino acids: CASSYRPGRGLREQFF. CDR3 in DNA: TGTGCCAGTAGCTACCGGCCCGGCAGGGGTTTACGTGAGCAGTTCTTC. Full variable domain (rest looked up from reference TRBV5-6 and TRBJ2-1): DAGVTQSPTHLIKTRGQQVTLRCSPKSGHDTVSWYQQALGQGPQFIFQYYEEEERQRGNFPDRFSGHQFPNYSSELNVNALLLGDSALYLCASSYRPGRGLREQFFGPGTRLTVL.